Below, one T cell receptor beta chain is given with its context. Antigen: not known. The read ends 3 residues shy of where the CDR3 ends; the end is completed using the germline J gene. Germline V lookup: CDR1 LNHDA, CDR2 SQIVND (reference sequence). V was cut by 1 base and J by 0 bases, with 12 bases left in between. This CDR3 has 16 residues. The sample belongs to a study of Tregs in tolerant kidney transplant recipients. Sequenced by immunoSEQ multiplex PCR; TCRdb stores in-frame clones only, minus some. The specimen's table records 48,000 or so clones. The study's findings and limits: Some patients' samples used different primers over time, so nucleotide sequences weren't comparable. Biological reproducibility was not directly addressed in this study. Donor-specific Treg expansion exceeded global Treg expansion in tolerant patients, suggesting antigen drive.

Unstimulated Tregs (CD4+CD25+CD127-) and CD4+CD25- non-Tregs were sorted from PBMCs. The sample here was CD4+ T cells from blood, taken before the transplant. The sequence came from a human donor who received a combined kidney and bone marrow transplant. The V call is TRBV19, the J call TRBJ1-1; D not certain. CDR3 DNA, as far as it was read: TGTGCCAGTAGTATAGCCCTCAGGAACTTGAACACTGAA. Translated: CASSIALRNLNTE. The whole CDR3 protein is CASSIALRNLNTEAFF. Variable domain in full (rest from reference TRBV19 and TRBJ1-1): DGGITQSPKYLFRKEGQNVTLSCEQNLNHDAMYWYRQDPGQGLRLIYYSQIVNDFQKGDIAEGYSVSREKKESFPLTVTSAQKNPTAFYLCASSIALRNLNTEAFFGQGTRLTVV.